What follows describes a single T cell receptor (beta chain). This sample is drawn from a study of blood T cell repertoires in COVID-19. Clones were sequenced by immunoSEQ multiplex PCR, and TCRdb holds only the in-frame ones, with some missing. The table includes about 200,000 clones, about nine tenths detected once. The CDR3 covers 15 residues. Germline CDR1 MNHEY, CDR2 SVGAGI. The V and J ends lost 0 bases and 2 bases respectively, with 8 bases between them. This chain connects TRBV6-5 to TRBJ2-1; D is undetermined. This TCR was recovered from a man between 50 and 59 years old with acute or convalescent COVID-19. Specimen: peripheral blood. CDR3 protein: CASSYSSSAYNEQFF. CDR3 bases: TGTGCCAGCAGTTACTCTTCGTCGGCCTACAATGAGCAGTTCTTC.